Given below is one TCR beta chain in context. The antigen is not known. This CDR3 spans 13 amino acids. The V gene lost 6 bases and the J gene lost 4 bases, with 11 bases spanning the gap. Looked up from germline, CDR1 is SEHNR and CDR2 is FQNEAQ (reference sequence). The data originate from a study of cytomegalovirus exposure and HLA in healthy donors. The overall study: HLA-typed donors were the source of about 85 million unique TCRs, which an early data release held. Of several hundred genotyped donors, around 80% grouped in the Caucasian-associated ancestry cluster. Overall study findings and caveats: Excluded: some indistinguishable V segments such as TRBV6-2 and TRBV6-3. No immune exposure information besides CMV serostatus was available.

60 Vbeta and 13 Jbeta primers were used in PCR. Only in-frame clones appear in the TCRdb table, and some are missing; sequencing was by immunoSEQ multiplex PCR. Altogether 150,000 or so clones are present, roughly 80% being singletons, with the ten largest covering 8% to 10%. The sample taken for sequencing was PBMCs. The chain combines TRBV7-9 with TRBJ2-3; D is possibly TRBD2 (6 bases). The receptor comes from a male donor in good health and CMV-seropositive. As DNA, the CDR3 is TGTGCCAGCAGTCGGGGAGGCGCAGATACGCAGTATTTT. This codes for CASSRGGADTQYF.